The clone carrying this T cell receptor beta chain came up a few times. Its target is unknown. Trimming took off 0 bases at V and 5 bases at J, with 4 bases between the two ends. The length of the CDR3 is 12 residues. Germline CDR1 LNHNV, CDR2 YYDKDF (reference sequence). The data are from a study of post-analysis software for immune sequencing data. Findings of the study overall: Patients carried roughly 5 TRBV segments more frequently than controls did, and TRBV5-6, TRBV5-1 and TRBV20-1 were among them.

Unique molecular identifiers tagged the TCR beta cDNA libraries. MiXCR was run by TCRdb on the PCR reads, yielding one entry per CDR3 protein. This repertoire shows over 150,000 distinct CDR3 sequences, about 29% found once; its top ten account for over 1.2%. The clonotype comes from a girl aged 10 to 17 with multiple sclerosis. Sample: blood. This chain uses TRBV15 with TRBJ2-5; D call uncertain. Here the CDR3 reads CATSRDRETQYF. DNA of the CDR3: TGTGCCACCAGCAGAGATCGGGAGACCCAGTACTTC.